This entry features one TCR beta chain sequence. TCRdb re-analysed the PCR reads in MiXCR, keeping a single row per CDR3 protein. The sample lists 3,500 or so distinct CDR3 sequences, 45% to 60% occurring once. This entry comes from a study of CD4 and CD8 cells across lung adenocarcinoma regions. Localized lung adenocarcinoma, a non-small cell lung cancer, affected the donors. The material sequenced was CD4+ T cells from the center of a lung tumor. This clonotype originated in a female donor with lung adenocarcinoma. The CD4 and CD8 labels of this study may be unreliable.

CDR3 amino acids: CASSSLIYGYTF. DNA for the CDR3: TGTGCCAGCAGTTCACTTATTTATGGCTACACCTTC. The gene calls are TRBV6-5 and TRBJ1-2; D is ambiguous. Trimming stripped 4 bases from V and 5 bases from J, with 8 bases between. This CDR3 spans 12 amino acids. The V gene's germline CDR1 is MNHEY and CDR2 SVGAGI.